A selection of T cell receptor beta chains follows, all from one sample in a study of control samples from healthy donors and cancer patients. Some clones are missing from TCRdb's copy, which holds only in-frame ones; the method was immunoSEQ multiplex PCR. The table lists about 160,000 clones, 85% to 90% of them singletons. Sequencing input: blood. The receptors stem from a man aged 30 to 39 in good health. Each CDR3 is given without its conserved first and last residue.

v_call cdr3_aa
TRBV27 ATSGGGTDTQY
TRBV18 ASSPEAETQY
TRBV3-1/TRBV3-2 ASSHSTDTQY
TRBV11-3 ASSSGTGGSGNQPQH
TRBV3-1/TRBV3-2 ASSLRQGVVEKLF
TRBV25-1 ASRTGHYGYT
TRBV4-1 ASSQGDRGSNYGYT
TRBV6-6 ASSYSAVGELF
TRBV6-5 ASSYSDWRPRELF
TRBV6-2/TRBV6-3 ASSYSLEQY
TRBV6-5 ASRPQGNNEQF
TRBV9 ASSASGTEAF
TRBV5-1 ASRQDSTDTQY
TRBV28 ASSLTETTLH
TRBV5-4 ASSLGGGKGASEQY
TRBV15 ATSRPGPGEKLF
TRBV2 ASSPSYEQY
TRBV12-3/TRBV12-4 ASSPGTEAF
TRBV20-1 SAMLENEQF
TRBV6-5 ASRTLQGGNQPQH
TRBV7-9 ASRLRTSDTDTQY
TRBV15 ATSRDSFSYEQY
TRBV7-2 ASERTGGRETQY